The T cell receptor (beta chain) described here comes from a study of Ad26.COV2.S vaccination and SARS-CoV-2 variants. On the study more broadly: By the intramuscular route, Ad26.COV2.S was given once, or twice 56 days apart.

This CDR3 is built from 14 residues. Trimming took 0 bases from V and 2 from J, leaving 8 bases between them. From germline, CDR1 is SGHAT and CDR2 FQNNGV. Stated treatment: roughly 19 received Ad26.COV2.S at low or high dose, single or two shots; 5 received placebo; per-sample allocation not given. Sampling occurred on day 63 after the first vaccine or placebo injection. This table comes from immunoSEQ multiplex PCR, and its TCRdb copy is limited to in-frame clones, with some not included. The sample gives about 350,000 clones, roughly 89% of which show up once; approximately 5% is in the top ten. The rearrangement joins TRBV11-2 to TRBJ2-7; D ambiguous. This clonotype was sampled from a person aged 18-65 years who received the Ad26.COV2.S COVID-19 vaccine or a placebo. The material sequenced was peripheral blood, taken in a trial of Ad26.COV2.S vaccine versus placebo. CDR3 residues: CASSLDSAAYEQYF. For the CDR3, the DNA is TGTGCCAGCAGCTTAGATTCTGCCGCCTACGAGCAGTACTTC.